This TCR beta chain is from a study of CD4 T cells in relation to SARS-CoV-2 and coronaviruses. Study summary: PBMCs were cultured with antigen for roughly 10 days before TCR beta sequencing. The HLA restriction of the shared crossreactive spike epitopes was mapped.

The V gene's germline CDR1 is MNHEY and CDR2 SMNVEV (reference sequence). There are 17 residues in the CDR3. With 1 base clipped from V and 0 bases from J, the junction kept 2 bases outside the gene matches. A word on this clone: What it binds is unknown.

Repertoires were generated with immunoSEQ multiplex PCR, while TCRdb's copy carries only in-frame clones and drops some. This table holds fewer than 45,000 clones, over 70% found once. This TCR came from an adult with COVID-19. The sequencing sample was made of naive CD4+ T cells from PBMCs, cultured in vitro. Indicated subset: naive CD4+ T cells isolated by negative enrichment. This chain links TRBV27 with TRBJ2-2, with 10 bases that match TRBD1. CDR3 sequence: CASSLFGQGANTGELFF. CDR3 sequence (DNA): TGTGCCAGCAGTTTATTTGGACAGGGGGCGAACACCGGGGAGCTGTTTTTT.